This TCR beta chain comes out of a study of blood T cell repertoires in COVID-19. V was clipped by 3 bases and J by 2 bases, with 11 bases between them. CDR1 and CDR2 (germline): MDHEN, SYDVKM. CDR3 size: 14 residues. As processed by the authors: Estimation of nucleated cell counts was performed using reference gene primer amplification. Clones were read by immunoSEQ multiplex PCR, and TCRdb kept only the in-frame ones, dropping some. V, J and clone size are those of that table, while D and trimming were read from the DNA. The table includes some 400,000 clones, 85% to 90% detected once. This clonotype was obtained from a human donor in a cohort sampled during active COVID-19. The V call is TRBV28, the J call TRBJ2-7; D remains ambiguous. The sequencing input was peripheral blood. The CDR3 DNA sequence: TGTGCCAGCAGTTTTGGCGGCTCAGCCTACGAGCAGTACTTC. Its protein is CASSFGGSAYEQYF.